This is a list of T cell receptor beta chains from one sample in a study of cytomegalovirus exposure and HLA in healthy donors. Produced via immunoSEQ multiplex PCR; TCRdb's table is partial and in-frame only. The sample has about 220,000 clones, 76% seen once. The sequencing sample was made of PBMCs. The receptors stem from a man aged 18 to 30 in good health and CMV-seronegative. The CDR3 runs from the conserved cysteine through the conserved F or W. The order of the fields is V gene, clone size, D gene, J gene, CDR3 protein, CDR3 DNA. The D gene is left open where the match is weak. Expanded clones get a size class; other rows say once, few or many, or leave the size out.

V gene: TRBV5-1
clone size: -
D gene: TRBD1
J gene: TRBJ1-2
CDR3 protein: CASSPGTGDTMVGYTF
CDR3 DNA: TGCGCCAGCAGCCCCGGGACAGGAGATACTATGGTTGGCTACACCTTC

V gene: TRBV6-1
clone size: -
D gene: TRBD1
J gene: TRBJ1-4
CDR3 protein: CASSDLQGTGEKLFF
CDR3 DNA: TGTGCCAGCAGCGACCTACAGGGGACTGGGGAAAAACTGTTTTTT

V gene: TRBV7-8
clone size: -
D gene: -
J gene: TRBJ1-5
CDR3 protein: CASSTQEVQISNQPQHF
CDR3 DNA: TGTGCCAGCAGCACCCAGGAAGTGCAGATTAGCAATCAGCCCCAGCATTTT

V gene: TRBV2
clone size: -
D gene: TRBD1
J gene: TRBJ2-1
CDR3 protein: CATSPVTGFGDEQFF
CDR3 DNA: TGTGCCACCTCCCCAGTGACAGGGTTCGGCGATGAGCAGTTCTTC

V gene: TRBV9
clone size: -
D gene: TRBD2
J gene: TRBJ2-5
CDR3 protein: CASSVGLAGGTQYF
CDR3 DNA: TGTGCCAGCAGCGTCGGACTAGCGGGAGGGACCCAGTACTTC

V gene: TRBV2
clone size: -
D gene: TRBD2
J gene: TRBJ2-7
CDR3 protein: CASNPLGLAGDKYEQYF
CDR3 DNA: TGTGCCAGCAACCCCCTAGGGCTAGCGGGAGATAAATACGAGCAGTACTTC

V gene: TRBV18
clone size: -
D gene: -
J gene: TRBJ2-6
CDR3 protein: CASSLEQQGYNTFSGANVLTF
CDR3 DNA: TGTGCCAGCTCCCTCGAACAACAGGGCTACAACACCTTCTCTGGGGCCAACGTCCTGACTTTC

V gene: TRBV27
clone size: -
D gene: TRBD1
J gene: TRBJ2-1
CDR3 protein: CASRTQGQGINEQFF
CDR3 DNA: TGTGCCAGCAGAACGCAGGGACAGGGGATCAATGAGCAGTTCTTC

V gene: TRBV2
clone size: -
D gene: -
J gene: TRBJ1-6
CDR3 protein: CASSGADNSPLHF
CDR3 DNA: TGTGCCAGTTCAGGGGCGGATAATTCACCCCTCCACTTT

V gene: TRBV25-1
clone size: -
D gene: -
J gene: TRBJ2-3
CDR3 protein: CASSQAGQTSTDTQYF
CDR3 DNA: TGTGCCAGCAGCCAAGCAGGGCAGACTAGCACAGATACGCAGTATTTT

V gene: TRBV5-1
clone size: -
D gene: -
J gene: TRBJ2-6
CDR3 protein: CASSLDGAGANVLTF
CDR3 DNA: TGCGCCAGCAGCTTGGACGGGGCTGGGGCCAACGTCCTGACTTTC

V gene: TRBV5-1
clone size: -
D gene: -
J gene: TRBJ2-7
CDR3 protein: CASRLNVGGYEQYF
CDR3 DNA: TGCGCCAGCAGATTGAATGTTGGAGGCTACGAGCAGTACTTC

V gene: TRBV5-6
clone size: -
D gene: -
J gene: TRBJ2-7
CDR3 protein: CASSRTGGISYEQYF
CDR3 DNA: TGTGCCAGCAGCCGCACTGGGGGGATCTCCTACGAGCAGTACTTC

V gene: TRBV5-1
clone size: few
D gene: -
J gene: TRBJ2-4
CDR3 protein: CASSLERRKNIQYF
CDR3 DNA: TGCGCCAGCAGCTTGGAGCGTCGCAAAAACATTCAGTACTTC

V gene: TRBV10-3
clone size: -
D gene: -
J gene: TRBJ2-1
CDR3 protein: CAISGRTAWGEQFF
CDR3 DNA: TGTGCCATCAGTGGACGGACAGCCTGGGGTGAGCAGTTCTTC

V gene: TRBV6-1
clone size: few
D gene: -
J gene: TRBJ2-2
CDR3 protein: CATWLAVANTGELFF
CDR3 DNA: TGTGCCACATGGCTTGCAGTCGCGAACACCGGGGAGCTGTTTTTT

V gene: TRBV7-7
clone size: -
D gene: -
J gene: TRBJ2-7
CDR3 protein: CASSPDKTKQYF
CDR3 DNA: TGTGCTAGCAGCCCAGATAAGACTAAGCAGTACTTC

V gene: TRBV19
clone size: -
D gene: TRBD2
J gene: TRBJ2-7
CDR3 protein: CASSPGLALSYEQYF
CDR3 DNA: TGTGCCAGTAGTCCAGGACTAGCGCTCTCCTACGAGCAGTACTTC

V gene: TRBV5-4
clone size: -
D gene: -
J gene: TRBJ2-3
CDR3 protein: CASSLSSSTDTQYF
CDR3 DNA: TGTGCCAGCAGCCTAAGCTCTAGCACAGATACGCAGTATTTT

V gene: TRBV30
clone size: -
D gene: -
J gene: TRBJ2-7
CDR3 protein: CAWSFPQGIVYEQYF
CDR3 DNA: TGTGCCTGGAGTTTCCCACAGGGTATCGTCTACGAGCAGTACTTC

V gene: TRBV4-1
clone size: -
D gene: TRBD1
J gene: TRBJ2-1
CDR3 protein: CASSLRQGNEQFF
CDR3 DNA: TGCGCCAGCAGCCTTCGACAGGGGAATGAGCAGTTCTTC

V gene: TRBV9
clone size: -
D gene: -
J gene: TRBJ1-1
CDR3 protein: CASGEKGAFF
CDR3 DNA: TGTGCCAGCGGCGAAAAGGGGGCTTTCTTT

V gene: TRBV28
clone size: -
D gene: TRBD2
J gene: TRBJ2-5
CDR3 protein: CASSYVLSSGSLEAQYF
CDR3 DNA: TGTGCCAGCAGTTACGTGCTGTCTAGCGGGAGTTTAGAGGCCCAGTACTTC

V gene: TRBV5-4
clone size: few
D gene: -
J gene: TRBJ2-1
CDR3 protein: CASTLRERTPNEQFF
CDR3 DNA: TGTGCCAGCACCTTGAGGGAGCGGACCCCCAATGAGCAGTTCTTC

V gene: TRBV6-5
clone size: -
D gene: -
J gene: TRBJ1-2
CDR3 protein: CASSYSASGPRGYTF
CDR3 DNA: TGTGCCAGCAGTTACTCGGCATCAGGGCCGCGCGGCTACACCTTC

V gene: TRBV27
clone size: -
D gene: -
J gene: TRBJ2-1
CDR3 protein: CASSYGSSYNEQFF
CDR3 DNA: TGTGCCAGCAGTTATGGCAGCTCCTACAATGAGCAGTTCTTC

V gene: TRBV28
clone size: few
D gene: -
J gene: TRBJ2-1
CDR3 protein: CASRGHGSYNEQFF
CDR3 DNA: TGTGCCAGCAGAGGACATGGGTCCTACAATGAGCAGTTCTTC

V gene: TRBV9
clone size: -
D gene: -
J gene: TRBJ2-2
CDR3 protein: CASSTRRGANTGELFF
CDR3 DNA: TGTGCCAGCAGCACCCGGAGAGGCGCGAACACCGGGGAGCTGTTTTTT

V gene: TRBV7-3
clone size: -
D gene: TRBD2
J gene: TRBJ2-5
CDR3 protein: CASSPQVASGRETQYF
CDR3 DNA: TGTGCCAGCAGCCCACAAGTGGCTAGCGGGCGAGAGACCCAGTACTTC

V gene: TRBV2
clone size: -
D gene: TRBD2
J gene: TRBJ2-3
CDR3 protein: CASRTGGRDTQYF
CDR3 DNA: TGTGCCAGCAGGACGGGCGGGAGGGATACGCAGTATTTT

V gene: TRBV5-4
clone size: -
D gene: -
J gene: TRBJ2-1
CDR3 protein: CASSFSTASGEQFF
CDR3 DNA: TGTGCCAGCAGCTTCTCCACGGCCTCGGGAGAGCAGTTCTTC

V gene: TRBV2
clone size: -
D gene: TRBD1
J gene: TRBJ2-1
CDR3 protein: CASSQGQVNNEQFF
CDR3 DNA: TGTGCCAGCAGTCAAGGACAGGTAAACAATGAGCAGTTCTTC

V gene: TRBV9
clone size: few
D gene: TRBD1
J gene: TRBJ1-2
CDR3 protein: CASRTGVGYTF
CDR3 DNA: TGTGCCAGCCGGACAGGGGTCGGCTACACCTTC

V gene: TRBV7-3
clone size: -
D gene: -
J gene: TRBJ2-3
CDR3 protein: CASSLAGFTDTQYF
CDR3 DNA: TGTGCCAGCAGCTTGGCGGGATTCACAGATACGCAGTATTTT

V gene: TRBV7-9
clone size: -
D gene: TRBD2
J gene: TRBJ2-7
CDR3 protein: CASSWRTSGTNEQYF
CDR3 DNA: TGTGCCAGCAGCTGGAGGACTAGCGGGACCAACGAGCAGTACTTC

V gene: TRBV5-4
clone size: once
D gene: -
J gene: TRBJ2-1
CDR3 protein: CASSPHTNNEQFF
CDR3 DNA: TGTGCCAGCAGCCCCCACACCAACAATGAGCAGTTCTTC